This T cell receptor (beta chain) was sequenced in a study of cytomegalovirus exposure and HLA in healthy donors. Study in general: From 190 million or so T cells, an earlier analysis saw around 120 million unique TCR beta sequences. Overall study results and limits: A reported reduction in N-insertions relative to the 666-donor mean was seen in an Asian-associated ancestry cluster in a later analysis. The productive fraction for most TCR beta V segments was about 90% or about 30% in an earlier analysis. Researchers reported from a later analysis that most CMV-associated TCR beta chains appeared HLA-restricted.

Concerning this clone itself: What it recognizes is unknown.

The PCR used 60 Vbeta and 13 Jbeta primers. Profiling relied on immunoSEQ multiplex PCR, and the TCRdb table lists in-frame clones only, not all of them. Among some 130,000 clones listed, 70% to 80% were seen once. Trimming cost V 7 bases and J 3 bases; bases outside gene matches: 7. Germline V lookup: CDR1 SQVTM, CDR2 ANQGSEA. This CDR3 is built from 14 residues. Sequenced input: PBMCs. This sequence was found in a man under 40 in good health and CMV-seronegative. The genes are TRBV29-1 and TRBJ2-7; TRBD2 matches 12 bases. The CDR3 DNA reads TGCAGCGCAAGACTAGCGGGAGAAAGCTACGAGCAGTACTTC. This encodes CSARLAGESYEQYF.